This T cell receptor (beta chain) was documented in a study of cytomegalovirus exposure and HLA in healthy donors (dated by TCRdb to 2016 to 2017). Looking at the study overall: According to an earlier analysis of 450 to 650 of the donors, some 180 million T cells yielded 100 million or so unique TCR beta sequences and about 300 Gb of sequence data. To predict cytomegalovirus infection status, the study brought together high-throughput TCR immunosequencing, statistical association of individual TCRs with disease status, and machine learning. An earlier analysis of around 580 of the donors used high-throughput TCR beta sequencing to judge whether each TCR beta V gene segment behaved as functional or pseudogenic. A later genetic analysis took genome-wide SNP genotypes for about 55% of the 666 donors and used that subset as a discovery cohort. On average, about 200,000 unique TCR beta nucleotide sequences were sequenced per donor among fewer than 500 genotyped donors of the cohort, with approximately 18% of those sequences being non-productive. Because of strong linkage in the cohort, five DR-DQ haplotypes were treated as single units for association and clustering. Along with the approximately 650-subject first cohort, a separate validation cohort of around 120 different subjects was used. Among the roughly 430 genotyped donors, approximately 81% belonged to the genetic ancestry cluster associated with self-reported Caucasian donors. Rather than using new phenotypic data, the later analysis identified candidate immune exposures from TCR beta sequences and from how often those sequences occurred across donors. To study patterns of TCR occurrence, a later analysis re-analyzed previously published TCR beta repertoires from more than 550 donors and added high-resolution HLA genotyping. The study used immunosequencing to profile the T cell repertoires of under 700 subjects and linked those repertoires to cytomegalovirus serostatus. All discovery cohort repertoires had been generated using a single sequencing platform. Typing coverage differed by locus: A, B, C, DRB1 and DQB1 were typed in about 629-630 donors, DQA1 in 500 to 550, DPA1 in some 600, and DPB1 in approximately 450. Both class I and class II loci were covered by HLA typing, at four-digit resolution. The study aimed to test whether signatures of past pathogen exposure could be identified by cataloging public T cell receptors. Donor age, sex, ethnicity and CMV serostatus were collected together with the repertoire data. Approximately 300 gigabases of sequencing data and about 92 million unique TCR sequences made up an early release that covered about 640 HLA-typed donors.

The cohort consisted of 600 or so healthy bone marrow donors. At the time of sampling, every cohort member was nominally healthy, though immune exposures that went unrecorded were likely present. The donor tested CMV seronegative, placing the donor among the 350 or so seronegative members of the cohort. A peripheral blood sample was provided by each donor, and peripheral blood mononuclear cells were used for TCR beta sequencing. The Qiagen DNeasy Blood Extraction Kit was used to extract genomic DNA from the blood cell samples. Beyond this particular receptor, the publication reports: Some IMGT-functional V segments, including TRBV6-2 and TRBV6-3, could not be distinguished by the 87-base-pair reads and were therefore excluded. Immune exposure information for the cohort was limited to CMV serostatus. Presence/absence analyses assumed roughly uniform sequencing depth across donors, an assumption that may not hold. In a later analysis, around 15,000 TCR beta sequences were associated with specific HLA alleles at a false discovery rate of 0.05. Most CMV-associated TCR beta chains appeared to be HLA-restricted in a later analysis, and the HLA associations seemed to be driven largely by CMV exposure. In a later analysis, several top co-occurrence clusters were reported to appear linked to parvovirus B19, influenza, CMV and Epstein-Barr virus. A cluster of highly shared sequence variants was judged likely to be a technical artifact of the sequencing pipeline. According to a later analysis, TCR association rates differed among HLA loci, with DRB1 alleles showing the most associated TCRs and HLA-C alleles showing the fewest. In vitro tests confirmed that a few of the cytomegalovirus-associated TCR beta chains recognize cytomegalovirus antigens. An association between a missense DCLRE1C variant and V-gene and J-gene trimming of TCR beta chains was found in a later genetic analysis and replicated in an independent cohort. When HLA alleles, especially DR and DQ, strongly co-occurred, TCR associations were difficult to assign to individual alleles. The cohort was sequenced for TCR beta chains only, and without alpha or paired-chain data the features that could be detected were limited. Compared with the roughly 700-donor mean, donors in an Asian-associated ancestry cluster had fewer N-insertions in productive TCRs, according to a later genetic analysis. In an earlier analysis of some 550 of the donors, most TCR beta V segments were observed in productive rearrangements about 87% or about 30% of the time, broadly matching IMGT annotations. The study listed approximately 150 TCR beta chains as associated with cytomegalovirus. Because some donors lacked HLA typing at each locus, the association tests relied only on the typed subset. Linkage disequilibrium might explain the correlated functional status among segregating V segments, but an unknown experimental factor could not be ruled out. Cytomegalovirus status was reported to be diagnosed by the classifier with high specificity and sensitivity in both the original and validation cohorts. While some public TCRs were present in many individuals, most TCR sequences turned up only very rarely across donors. Over 15 rarely observed V segments, including chromosome 9 orphons, were excluded from the earlier analysis of a few hundred of the donors because counts were too low. In a later analysis, HLA-associated TCR beta chains were found to be more clonally expanded and to have lower generation probabilities than equally common non-associated chains. A further reported finding was that TCR beta sequences accurately predicted the HLA-A and HLA-B alleles for most subjects in the first cohort. The authors suggested that the approach could potentially be extended to other disease states and immunological phenotypes.

On this clone itself: Its antigen remains undetermined. Per-base qualities were not stored, and no clone one base away is much larger.

The method behind the library was the immunoSEQ multiplex PCR assay. For the multiplex PCR, a mixture combining 60 forward primers for TCR Vbeta segments and 13 reverse primers for TCR Jbeta segments was used. The CDR3 region of rearranged TCR beta genes was amplified from genomic DNA by a multiplex PCR assay. On the Illumina HiSeq System, the amplified TCR beta libraries were sequenced as 87-base-pair reads. Turning to the authors' computational methods: Across the 700 or so repertoires, a later analysis counted some 80 million unique TCR beta chains, roughly 11 million of which were shared by at least two donors. To remove PCR and sequencing errors, raw reads were error-corrected and collapsed into unique sequences using a nearest-neighbor algorithm that merged closely related sequences. CDR3 sequences were aligned to IMGT reference sequences to assign V, D and J gene segments. For a sequence to be retained, a match of at least six nucleotides to both a V gene segment and a J gene segment was required. A rearrangement counted as productive if the CDR3 had no stop codons and remained in frame with V and J, and every other rearrangement counted as non-productive. CDR3 was defined according to IMGT convention as the region running from the second conserved V-encoded cysteine to the conserved J-encoded phenylalanine. The earlier analysis of about 530 of the donors excluded any sequence lacking an unambiguous match to a single V gene segment. In an earlier analysis of 587 of the donors, V segments were called functional above 56.7% productive rearrangements and were called segregating when the between-donor standard deviation exceeded 5%. A statistical classification framework was built to diagnose cytomegalovirus status from the catalog of TCR beta chain sequences. In a later analysis, TCR nucleotide sequences were compared against IMGT/GENE-DB human TR gene sequences so that V and J genes could be assigned. Using the TCRdist pipeline, a later analysis assigned CDR3 sequences along with most-parsimonious VDJ recombination scenarios. A later analysis defined each TCR beta chain by its CDR3 amino acid sequence plus V-gene family, and excluded reads lacking a unique V-gene family. To address suspected cross-contamination and a sequencing artifact, a later analysis removed 550 to 750 highly shared, low-generation-probability nucleotide sequences. In a later analysis, a clonal expansion index was calculated for each public chain from normalized within-repertoire ranks of inferred template counts. A later analysis computed generation probabilities with a VDJ recombination model fitted to out-of-frame rearrangements, and checked the results against IGoR. Hypergeometric tests were used in a later analysis to score TCR-TCR, TCR-HLA and TCR-CMV co-occurrence, with a repertoire-size bias correction applied to the TCR pairs. To estimate false discovery rates, a later analysis permuted the HLA or CMV assignments 20 times. In a later analysis, co-occurring TCRs were grouped using DBSCAN, and TCRdist sequence similarity was added for clustering within HLA-allele-positive subsets. Repertoires with fewer than 30,000 or more than 120,000 public chains were left out of co-occurrence clustering, as were a few repertoires with anomalous nucleotide sharing. TCRdb took this table from immuneACCESS and kept in-frame rearrangements with V and J called. Such tables lack part of the clones; where checked against another copy, unresolved V genes explain under half of the gap, and the rest is unexplained. V and J calls and clone size follow that table, whereas D and trimming were derived from the DNA. Across this sample there are more than 90,000 clones, with roughly 80% seen only once. The ten largest clones add up to around 0.74% of the sample.

After removal of 1 base from V and 2 bases from J, the junction retains 7 bases not matched to a gene. From its cysteine to its phenylalanine, the CDR3 spans 17 amino acids. Of the read, only the CDR3 DNA is kept; its 51 bases are in frame from base 1. From the germline V gene, CDR1 is SGHDT and CDR2 is YYEEEE. What was sequenced was PBMCs. This TCR derives from a woman aged 55-69 years in good health and CMV-seronegative. This chain is built from TRBV5-6 and TRBJ1-2; 11 bases in the junction line up with TRBD1. The bases are TGTGCCAGCAGCTTGAAGGGACAGGGGGGATTAAACTATGGCTACACCTTC. This is translated as CASSLKGQGGLNYGYTF.